The 14 T cell receptor beta chains below all came from one sample that was sequenced in a study of response to subunit inactivated influenza vaccine. TCRdb passed the RT-PCR reads through MiXCR, listing each CDR3 protein once. The data show 650,000 to 800,000 distinct CDR3 sequences, around 14% seen once. The sample here was PBMCs from blood, taken around two weeks before vaccination. Receptors originate from a man aged 50-60 years who received an inactivated influenza vaccine.

The rearrangement joins TRBV6-4 to TRBJ1-2; 7 bases are a match to TRBD1. Germline assignment: CDR1 MRHNA and CDR2 SNTAGT. V trimming: 0 bases; J trimming: 8 bases; junction bases outside the gene matches: 3. This CDR3 region has 13 residues. The CDR3 nucleotides read TGTGCCAGCAGTGACTCTTGGACAGGAGGCTACACCTTC. It translates to CASSDSWTGGYTF.

The rearrangement links TRBV7-9 to TRBJ2-1; D is unresolved. Germline loops: CDR1 SEHNR, CDR2 FQNEAQ (reference sequence). The CDR3 contains 12 residues. The germline V and J ends were trimmed by 11 bases and 2 bases, with 10 bases remaining between them. The CDR3 sequence: CAGGRAYNEQFF. CDR3 bases: TGTGCCGGCGGACGCGCCTACAATGAGCAGTTCTTC.

The chain employs TRBV7-2 and TRBJ1-5; D possibly corresponds to TRBD1 (6 bases). CDR1 is SGHTA and CDR2 is FQGNSA in the germline V gene. V lost 1 base and J 6 bases, leaving 13 bases between the germline ends. The length of the CDR3 is 15 residues. The CDR3 DNA sequence: TGTGCCAGCAGCTTAGTTACAGGGCCCGGTCAGCCCCAGCATTTT. Protein product: CASSLVTGPGQPQHF.

This clonotype was found many times. The chain joins TRBV5-1 to TRBJ2-2; the match to TRBD1 covers 8 bases. The CDR3 contains 15 residues. CDR1 is SGHRS, CDR2 YFSETQ, per germline. The trim removed 4 bases at V and 7 bases at J, leaving 9 bases unmatched. The CDR3 sequence: CASSLRTGTGGELFF. The CDR3, as DNA: TGCGCCAGCAGCCTACGGACAGGGACCGGCGGGGAGCTGTTTTTT.

This clonotype showed up just a few times. The chain joins TRBV5-5 to TRBJ2-3, with a weak D call TRBD1 (5 bases). Trimming took off 0 bases at V and 9 bases at J, with 14 bases between the two ends. CDR1 is SGHKS and CDR2 is YYEKEE in the germline V gene (reference sequence). This CDR3 is 14 amino acids long. The CDR3 sequence is CASSLVGAGETQYF. In nucleotides, the CDR3 is TGTGCCAGCAGCTTGGTTGGGGCTGGAGAAACGCAGTATTTT.

The chain is built from TRBV2 and TRBJ1-5; D is unresolved. The CDR3 covers 15 residues. Germline V gene sequence: CDR1 SNHLY, CDR2 FYNNEI. The V and J ends lost 5 bases and 2 bases respectively, with 13 bases between them. The CDR3 region has the DNA TGTGCCAGCAGTATTGGGAGGCAGGGCAATCAGCCCCAGCATTTT. Protein product: CASSIGRQGNQPQHF.

The chain carries TRBV7-9 and TRBJ1-1; tentative D call: TRBD1 (5 bases). There are 16 residues in the CDR3. CDR1 is SEHNR and CDR2 is FQNEAQ in the germline V gene (reference sequence). V was clipped by 4 bases and J by 5 bases, with 20 bases between them. The CDR3 here is CASSSLNVGRGTEAFF. CDR3 sequence (DNA): TGTGCCAGCAGCTCCCTAAATGTGGGGCGCGGTACTGAAGCTTTCTTT.

This clonotype was recorded many times. The J gene is TRBJ1-5, the V gene TRBV12-3 or TRBV12-4; D gene unclear. The CDR3 runs 14 residues. The V end was cut by 3 bases, the J end by 1 base, with 7 bases between. The CDR3 DNA is TGTGCCAGCAGTTTTCGGCAGAGCAATCAGCCCCAGCATTTT. This gives the protein CASSFRQSNQPQHF.

This clonotype was seen more than once but under ten times. The rearrangement links TRBV10-3 to TRBJ1-4, with 7 bases aligning to TRBD1. Germline-derived CDR1 and CDR2 are ENHRY and SYGVKD. V lost 0 bases and J lost 7; bases outside the gene matches: 8. The CDR3 has 16 residues. The CDR3 DNA follows: TGTGCCATCAGTGAGTCGAAGGGACAGAGCCCTGAAAAACTGTTTTTT. Translating it yields CAISESKGQSPEKLFF.

The chain combines TRBV10-3 with TRBJ1-5; possibly TRBD1 for D (5 bases). Trimming cost V 3 bases and J 1 base, with 10 bases left between them. CDR3 length: 15 amino acids. The germline gives CDR1 ENHRY, CDR2 SYGVKD. CDR3 in DNA: TGTGCCATCAGTGAATCACAGGAAAGCAATCAGCCCCAGCATTTT. It codes for CAISESQESNQPQHF.

This sequence joins TRBV5-1 and TRBJ1-4; the match to TRBD1 covers 8 bases. The CDR3 sequence is 17 residues long. Trimming at V came to 1 base and at J to 0 bases, leaving 5 bases not matched to a gene. The V gene's germline CDR1 is SGHRS and CDR2 YFSETQ. Written as DNA, the CDR3 is TGCGCCAGCAGCTTGCTGTACAGGGGGGCAACTAATGAAAAACTGTTTTTT. This sequence encodes CASSLLYRGATNEKLFF. Variable domain in full (rest from reference TRBV5-1 and TRBJ1-4): KAGVTQTPRYLIKTRGQQVTLSCSPISGHRSVSWYQQTPGQGLQFLFEYFSETQRNKGNFPGRFSGRQFSNSRSEMNVSTLELGDSALYLCASSLLYRGATNEKLFFGSGTQLSVL.

The gene calls are TRBV7-9 and TRBJ1-1; D uncertain. CDR1 and CDR2 from the germline V gene are SEHNR and FQNEAQ (reference sequence). With 4 bases removed from V and 4 bases from J, the gap between germline ends came to 13 bases. The CDR3 is 14 residues long. CDR3 coding DNA: TGTGCCAGCAGCTGGGAGGTCAAGTCCACTGAAGCTTTCTTT. Translation gives CASSWEVKSTEAFF.

The chain couples TRBV24-1 to TRBJ2-2; TRBD1 matches 7 bases. CDR1 and CDR2 (germline): KGHDR, SFDVKD. Unmatched junction bases numbered 3, after V lost 7 bases and J lost 5 bases. The CDR3 spans 13 residues. In nucleotides, the CDR3 is TGTGCCACCAGGGACAGGTTGACCGGGGAGCTGTTTTTT. This gives the protein CATRDRLTGELFF.

The gene calls are TRBV7-2 and TRBJ1-5; D might be TRBD1 (6 bases). The germline CDR1 and CDR2 sequences are SGHTA and FQGNSA. This CDR3 has 15 amino acids. The V and J ends lost 1 base and 7 bases respectively, with 14 bases between them. The CDR3 loop is CASSLGGGAGQPQHF. As DNA, the CDR3 is TGTGCCAGCAGCTTAGGAGGGGGGGCGGGGCAGCCCCAGCATTTT.